The 11 T cell receptor beta chains given below trace back to one sample, sequenced in a study of CD8+ T cells in alopecia areata. After isolation, RNA underwent reverse transcription to generate cDNA as the sequencing template. The repertoire was sequenced with immunoSEQ multiplex PCR; TCRdb's copy has only in-frame clones and lacks some. The sample has roughly 64,000 clones, 44% seen once. The material sequenced was NKG2D-low CD8+ T cells sorted from blood. The receptors here all came from a human donor with alopecia areata.

This chain links TRBV29-1 with TRBJ1-2, with no clear D. CDR3 length: 13 amino acids. Germline CDR1 is SQVTM and CDR2 is ANQGSEA. The germline V and J ends were trimmed by 7 bases and 4 bases, with 16 bases remaining between them. The CDR3 region has the DNA TGCAGCGCCCAAGGGCAGACCATCTATGGCTACACCTTC. It is translated as CSAQGQTIYGYTF.

The table lists this clone with a few counts. The chain employs TRBV7-9 and TRBJ2-1; 8 bases are a match to TRBD2. This CDR3 comprises 19 residues. Trimming removed 4 bases from V and 6 bases from J; junction bases left unmatched: 20. The V gene's germline CDR1 is SEHNR and CDR2 FQNEAQ (reference sequence). DNA of the CDR3: TGTGCCAGCAGCTCTTCTAAGCTTCTTTCTAGGCTAGCGGGCAATGAGCAGTTCTTC. As protein: CASSSSKLLSRLAGNEQFF.

J is TRBJ1-2 and V is TRBV2; possible D gene TRBD1, 6 bases. Trimming took off 9 bases at V and 0 bases at J, with 14 bases between the two ends. Per the germline V gene, CDR1 is SNHLY and CDR2 is FYNNEI. CDR3 length equals 14 residues. The CDR3, as DNA: TGTGCCAGAGAGGGGGGAGCAACTAACTATGGCTACACCTTC. This codes for CAREGGATNYGYTF.

This clone turned up a few times. V usage is TRBV7-9 and J usage is TRBJ1-1; D is uncertain. The CDR3 runs to 12 residues. V was trimmed by 4 bases and J by 7 bases, leaving 10 bases between them. In germline, CDR1 is SEHNR, CDR2 FQNEAQ (reference sequence). The CDR3 DNA reads TGTGCCAGCAGCTCACCGAAGGGTGAAGCTTTCTTT. As protein: CASSSPKGEAFF.

V usage is TRBV7-9 and J usage is TRBJ2-7; D gene uncertain. This CDR3 is 11 amino acids long. From germline, CDR1 is SEHNR and CDR2 FQNEAQ (reference sequence). V lost 4 bases and J 3 bases, leaving 4 bases between the germline ends. As DNA, the CDR3 is TGTGCCAGCAGCTCAAACTACGAGCAGTACTTC. Translated: CASSSNYEQYF.

CDR3 amino acids: CASSQSPPGQQQYGYTF. DNA of the CDR3: TGCGCCAGCAGTCAATCCCCCCCGGGACAGCAGCAGTATGGCTACACCTTC. V and J are TRBV23-1 and TRBJ1-2, with 7 nucleotides matching TRBD1. TRBV23-1 is identified as an open reading frame with a role that is uncertain. V gave up 0 bases and J gave up 5 bases; unmatched junction bases: 12. CDR3 length equals 17 residues.

The CDR3 is CSVGSGNYLTGELFF. Here the CDR3 DNA reads TGCAGCGTTGGTTCAGGGAATTATCTGACCGGGGAGCTGTTTTTT. The V and J genes are TRBV29-1 and TRBJ2-2; D may be TRBD1 (5 bases). CDR1 and CDR2 from the germline V gene are SQVTM and ANQGSEA. V was trimmed by 4 bases and J by 5 bases, leaving 17 bases between them. This CDR3 has 15 residues.

This chain's CDR3 is CASSPGRRYEQYF. CDR3 coding DNA: TGTGCCAGCAGCCCGGGACGGCGCTACGAGCAGTACTTC. This chain uses TRBV13 with TRBJ2-7, with D perhaps TRBD1 or TRBD2 (5 bases each). Germline CDR1 PRHDT, CDR2 FYEKMQ (reference sequence). V was trimmed by 5 bases and J by 3 bases, leaving 11 bases between them. This CDR3 contains 13 residues.

This clone was counted a few times. V and J are TRBV6-5 and TRBJ2-7; 9 nucleotides agree with TRBD1. V lost 5 bases, J lost 2 bases, and 7 bases stayed unmatched. The CDR3 is 15 residues long. CDR1 is MNHEY and CDR2 is SVGAGI in the germline V gene. CDR3 nucleotides: TGTGCCAGCAGTGTCCTGGGACAGGGTCCCTACGAGCAGTACTTC. This gives the protein CASSVLGQGPYEQYF.

The chain combines TRBV7-6 with TRBJ2-7, with D perhaps matching TRBD1 (6 bases). V shed 3 bases and J shed 5 bases, with 11 bases lying between them. CDR1 and CDR2 from the germline V gene are SGHVS and FNYEAQ. This CDR3 region has 13 residues. This CDR3 reads CASSFRGEDEQYF. DNA for the CDR3: TGTGCCAGCAGCTTCAGGGGTGAGGACGAGCAGTACTTC. Full variable domain (remainder filled in from reference TRBV7-6 and TRBJ2-7): GAGVSQSPRYKVTKRGQDVALRCDPISGHVSLYWYRQALGQGPEFLTYFNYEAQQDKSGLPNDRFSAERPEGSISTLTIQRTEQRDSAMYRCASSFRGEDEQYFGPGTRLTVT.

This clone turned up a few times. This sequence joins TRBV7-2 and TRBJ1-5; TRBD1 matches at 8 bases. The germline CDR1 and CDR2 sequences are SGHTA and FQGNSA. This CDR3 is 15 amino acids long. V lost 5 bases, J lost 0 bases, and 3 bases stayed unmatched. This CDR3 is CASSPGQGSNQPQHF. CDR3 nucleotides: TGTGCCAGCAGCCCCGGACAGGGTAGCAATCAGCCCCAGCATTTT.